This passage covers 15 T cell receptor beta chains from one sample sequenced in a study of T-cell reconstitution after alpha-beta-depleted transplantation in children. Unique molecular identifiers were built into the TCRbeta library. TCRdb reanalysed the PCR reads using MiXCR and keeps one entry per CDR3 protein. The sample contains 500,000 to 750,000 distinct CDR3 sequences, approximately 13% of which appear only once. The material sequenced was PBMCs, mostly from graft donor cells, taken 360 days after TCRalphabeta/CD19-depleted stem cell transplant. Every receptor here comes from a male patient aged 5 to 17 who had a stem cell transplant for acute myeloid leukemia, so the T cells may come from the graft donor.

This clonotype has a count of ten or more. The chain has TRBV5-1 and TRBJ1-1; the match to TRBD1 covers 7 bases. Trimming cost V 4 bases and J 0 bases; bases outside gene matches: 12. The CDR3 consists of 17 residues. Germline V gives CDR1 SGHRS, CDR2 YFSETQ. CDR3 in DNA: TGCGCCAGCAGCCAACAGGTGAGAGGGGGCATGAACACTGAAGCTTTCTTT. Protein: CASSQQVRGGMNTEAFF.

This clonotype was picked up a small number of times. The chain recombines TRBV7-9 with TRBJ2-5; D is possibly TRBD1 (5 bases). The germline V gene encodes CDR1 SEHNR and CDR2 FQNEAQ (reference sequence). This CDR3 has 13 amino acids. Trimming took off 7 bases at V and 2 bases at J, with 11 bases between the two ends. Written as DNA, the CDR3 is TGTGCCAGCATAGGGGCAGCACAAGAGACCCAGTACTTC. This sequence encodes CASIGAAQETQYF.

CDR3 residues: CSARVLLAGVPGELFF. CDR3 sequence (DNA): TGCAGTGCTAGAGTCCTACTAGCGGGAGTGCCCGGGGAGCTGTTTTTT. The rearrangement uses TRBV20-1 and TRBJ2-2; the match to TRBD2 covers 11 bases. Trimming removed 1 base from V and 6 bases from J; junction bases left unmatched: 7. The CDR3 totals 16 residues. Germline CDR1 is DFQATT and CDR2 is SNEGSKA (reference sequence).

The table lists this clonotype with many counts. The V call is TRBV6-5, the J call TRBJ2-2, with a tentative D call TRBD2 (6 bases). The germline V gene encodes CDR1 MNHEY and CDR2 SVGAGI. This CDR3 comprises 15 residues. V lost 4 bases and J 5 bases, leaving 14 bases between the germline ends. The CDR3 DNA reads TGTGCCAGCAGTTCCCCCTCCGGGAGAACCGGGGAGCTGTTTTTT. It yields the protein CASSSPSGRTGELFF.

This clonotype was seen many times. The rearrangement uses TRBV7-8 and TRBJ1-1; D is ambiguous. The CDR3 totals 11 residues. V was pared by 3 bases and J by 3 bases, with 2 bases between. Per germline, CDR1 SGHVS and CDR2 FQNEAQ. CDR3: CASSFDTEAFF. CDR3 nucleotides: TGTGCCAGCAGCTTCGACACTGAAGCTTTCTTT.

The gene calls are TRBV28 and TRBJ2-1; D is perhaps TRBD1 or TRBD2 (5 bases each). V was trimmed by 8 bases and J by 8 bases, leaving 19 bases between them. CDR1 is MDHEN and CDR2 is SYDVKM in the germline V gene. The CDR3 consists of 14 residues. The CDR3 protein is CASGLRGPSHEQFF. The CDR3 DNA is TGTGCCAGCGGCCTTCGGGGCCCTAGTCATGAGCAGTTCTTC.

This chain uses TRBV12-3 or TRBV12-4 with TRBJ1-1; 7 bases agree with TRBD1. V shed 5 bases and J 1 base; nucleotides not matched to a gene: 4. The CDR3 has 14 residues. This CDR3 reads CASSPGQQNTEAFF. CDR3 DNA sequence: TGTGCCAGCAGTCCGGGACAGCAGAACACTGAAGCTTTCTTT.

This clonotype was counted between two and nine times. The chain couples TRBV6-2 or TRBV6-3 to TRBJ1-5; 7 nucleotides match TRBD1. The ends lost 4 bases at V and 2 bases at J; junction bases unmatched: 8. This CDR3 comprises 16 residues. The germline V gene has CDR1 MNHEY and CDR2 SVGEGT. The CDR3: CASSSIQGEGNQPQHF. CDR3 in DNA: TGTGCCAGCAGTTCTATCCAGGGGGAGGGCAATCAGCCCCAGCATTTT.

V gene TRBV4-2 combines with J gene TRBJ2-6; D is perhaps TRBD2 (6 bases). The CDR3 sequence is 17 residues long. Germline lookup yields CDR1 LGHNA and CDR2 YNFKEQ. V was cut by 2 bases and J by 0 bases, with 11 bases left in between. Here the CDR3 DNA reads TGTGCCAGCAGCCAAATAGCGGCCCTCTCTGGGGCCAACGTCCTGACTTTC. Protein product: CASSQIAALSGANVLTF.

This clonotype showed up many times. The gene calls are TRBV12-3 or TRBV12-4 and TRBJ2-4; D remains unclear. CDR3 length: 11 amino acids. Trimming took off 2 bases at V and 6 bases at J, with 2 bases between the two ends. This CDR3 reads CASSLLNIQYF. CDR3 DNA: TGTGCCAGCAGTTTATTAAACATTCAGTACTTC.

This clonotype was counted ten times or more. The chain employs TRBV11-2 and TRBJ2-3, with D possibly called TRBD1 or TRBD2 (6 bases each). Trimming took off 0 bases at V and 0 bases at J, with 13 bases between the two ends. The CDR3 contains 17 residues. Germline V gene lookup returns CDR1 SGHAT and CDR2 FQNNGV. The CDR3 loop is CASSLEFGGISTDTQYF. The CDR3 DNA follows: TGTGCCAGCAGCTTAGAATTCGGGGGCATTAGCACAGATACGCAGTATTTT. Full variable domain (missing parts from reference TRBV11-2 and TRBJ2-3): EAGVAQSPRYKIIEKRQSVAFWCNPISGHATLYWYQQILGQGPKLLIQFQNNGVVDDSQLPKDRFSAERLKGVDSTLKIQPAKLEDSAVYLCASSLEFGGISTDTQYFGPGTRLTVL.

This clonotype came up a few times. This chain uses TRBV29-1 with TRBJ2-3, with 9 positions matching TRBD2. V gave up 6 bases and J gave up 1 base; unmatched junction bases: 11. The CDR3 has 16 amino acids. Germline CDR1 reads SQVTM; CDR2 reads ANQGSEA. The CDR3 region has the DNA TGCAGCGTCAGCGGAGGGCGGGAGGGCCGCACAGATACGCAGTATTTT. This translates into CSVSGGREGRTDTQYF.

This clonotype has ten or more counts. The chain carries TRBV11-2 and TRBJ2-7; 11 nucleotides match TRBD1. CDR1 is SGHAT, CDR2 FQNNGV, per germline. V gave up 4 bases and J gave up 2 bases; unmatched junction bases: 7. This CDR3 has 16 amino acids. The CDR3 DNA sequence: TGTGCCAGCAGCTCGACGGACAGGGGGCTACCCTACGAGCAGTACTTC. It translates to CASSSTDRGLPYEQYF.

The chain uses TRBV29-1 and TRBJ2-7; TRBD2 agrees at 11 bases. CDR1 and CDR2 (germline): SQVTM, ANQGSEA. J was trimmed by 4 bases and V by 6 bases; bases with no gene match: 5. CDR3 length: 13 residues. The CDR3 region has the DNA TGCAGCGTGATAGCGGGAGGGCCATACGAGCAGTACTTC. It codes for CSVIAGGPYEQYF.

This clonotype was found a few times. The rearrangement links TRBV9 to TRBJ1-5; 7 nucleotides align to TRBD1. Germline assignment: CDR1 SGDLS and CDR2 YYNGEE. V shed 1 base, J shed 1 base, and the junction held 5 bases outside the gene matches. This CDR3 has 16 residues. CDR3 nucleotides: TGTGCCAGCAGCGTACGCCGACAGGGAAGCAATCAGCCCCAGCATTTT. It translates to CASSVRRQGSNQPQHF.